The entry below describes one T cell receptor beta chain. What it recognizes is unknown. The sample originates from a study of T-cell memory formation after mild COVID-19. Study as a whole: The TCR clusters were mostly specific to one donor. Regarding the study as a whole: Researchers report contracting CD4+ clones mostly in CM and EM, with CD8+ clones in EMRA. A second wave expanding day 15 to 37 was CD4+-biased; contracting clones were balanced.

TCRdb analysed the 5' RACE reads with MiXCR anew, one entry per CDR3 protein. The repertoire has approximately 260,000 distinct CDR3 sequences, 18% of them found once; the top ten carry roughly 23%. Trimming took 8 bases from V and 8 from J, leaving 22 bases between them. The CDR3 covers 15 residues. Germline V gene lookup returns CDR1 SGHAT and CDR2 FQNNGV. Sample: PBMCs or a T cell subset sorted from them (not recorded which). The TCR sequence derives from a man aged 18-30 years who had mild COVID-19 (a few samples of this study predate the infection). Cell type and time point are not known. The V and J genes are TRBV11-2 and TRBJ2-1, with D tentatively TRBD1 (6 bases). CDR3 region: CASVRQVLTPDEQFF. The DNA for the CDR3 is TGTGCCAGCGTCCGACAGGTCCTAACCCCCGATGAGCAGTTCTTC.